The rows below give T cell receptor beta chains drawn from one sample of a study of cytotoxic CD8 clonotypes in ibrutinib-treated CLL. Libraries were prepared by immunoSEQ multiplex PCR; TCRdb keeps only in-frame clonotypes and omits some of them. This table holds about 200,000 clones, around three quarters found once. The sample consisted of PBMCs, taken after 24 months of ibrutinib treatment. These receptors all come from a human donor with chronic lymphocytic leukemia. Both conserved end residues are part of each CDR3. Fields, in order: D gene, clone size, V gene, J gene, CDR3 DNA, CDR3 protein. D genes are given only for firm matches. The size of a clone is reported for some rows only, either as once, few or many, or as a class for expanded clones.

D gene: TRBD2; clone size: NA; V gene: TRBV6-4; J gene: TRBJ2-1; CDR3 DNA: TGTGCCAGCAGTGAACTAGCGGGATCTGAGCAGTTCTTC; CDR3 protein: CASSELAGSEQFF
D gene: TRBD1; clone size: NA; V gene: TRBV7-2; J gene: TRBJ1-3; CDR3 DNA: TGTGCCAGCAGCTCCCACGGGGGGACAGGGCTGGGAAACACCATATATTTT; CDR3 protein: CASSSHGGTGLGNTIYF
D gene: TRBD2; clone size: few; V gene: TRBV7-3; J gene: TRBJ2-7; CDR3 DNA: TGTGCCAGCAGCTTAGGGTTAGCGGGGGAGCAGTACTTC; CDR3 protein: CASSLGLAGEQYF
D gene: NA; clone size: NA; V gene: TRBV25-1; J gene: TRBJ2-2; CDR3 DNA: TGTGCCAGCAGTGACCCGGGGGGCCGGGGAGCTGTTTTT; CDR3 protein: CASSDPGGRGAVF
D gene: NA; clone size: NA; V gene: TRBV15; J gene: TRBJ1-2; CDR3 DNA: TGTGCCACCAGCAGAGACTCCGGCCCAAACTATGGCTACACCTTC; CDR3 protein: CATSRDSGPNYGYTF
D gene: TRBD2; clone size: NA; V gene: TRBV2; J gene: TRBJ2-5; CDR3 DNA: TGTGCCAGCAGGAGGGCTAGCGGCTCACAAGAGACCCAGTACTTC; CDR3 protein: CASRRASGSQETQYF
D gene: TRBD2; clone size: NA; V gene: TRBV30; J gene: TRBJ2-7; CDR3 DNA: TGTGCCTGGAGTTGGGCTAGCGGGAGGGTTTGGGAGCAGTACTTC; CDR3 protein: CAWSWASGRVWEQYF
D gene: NA; clone size: NA; V gene: TRBV4-3; J gene: TRBJ2-7; CDR3 DNA: TGCGCCAGCAGCCCCGCCTTAGGAGGGTCCTACGAGCAGTACTTC; CDR3 protein: CASSPALGGSYEQYF
D gene: NA; clone size: NA; V gene: TRBV7-2; J gene: TRBJ1-5; CDR3 DNA: TGTGCCAGCAGCCAGAATGGGGACGGCAATCAGCCCCAGCATTTT; CDR3 protein: CASSQNGDGNQPQHF
D gene: TRBD1; clone size: NA; V gene: TRBV6-5; J gene: TRBJ1-4; CDR3 DNA: TGTGCCAGCACCAACCGGGACAGAAATGAAAAACTGTTTTTT; CDR3 protein: CASTNRDRNEKLFF
D gene: NA; clone size: NA; V gene: TRBV28; J gene: TRBJ2-7; CDR3 DNA: TGTGCCAGCAGTTCGCCACGACGTACCACGGTGGGACGCTACGAGCAGTACTTC; CDR3 protein: CASSSPRRTTVGRYEQYF
D gene: NA; clone size: NA; V gene: TRBV6-5; J gene: TRBJ1-1; CDR3 DNA: TGTGCCAGCAGCCAGGACACAATGAACACTGAAGCTTTCTTT; CDR3 protein: CASSQDTMNTEAFF
D gene: TRBD2; clone size: NA; V gene: TRBV19; J gene: TRBJ2-1; CDR3 DNA: TGTGCCAGTAGTATGGTCAAACTAGCGGCACTTTACAATGAGCAGTTCTTC; CDR3 protein: CASSMVKLAALYNEQFF
D gene: NA; clone size: many; V gene: TRBV15; J gene: TRBJ2-7; CDR3 DNA: TGTGCCACCGGGGCGACTCGGCCGGGGGACGAGCAGTACTTC; CDR3 protein: CATGATRPGDEQYF
D gene: TRBD1; clone size: once; V gene: TRBV10-1; J gene: TRBJ1-1; CDR3 DNA: TGCGCCAGCAGTGGGACAGGGACGGCGCCAGGCGTAGCTTTCTTT; CDR3 protein: CASSGTGTAPGVAFF
D gene: NA; clone size: NA; V gene: TRBV6-5; J gene: TRBJ2-7; CDR3 DNA: TGTGCCAGCAGTTACTCTTTAAAGGCGCGGCAGTACTTC; CDR3 protein: CASSYSLKARQYF
D gene: NA; clone size: NA; V gene: TRBV14; J gene: TRBJ2-3; CDR3 DNA: TGTGCCAGCACCCGCGAAGCGACCGGCGGTAGGCAGTATTTT; CDR3 protein: CASTREATGGRQYF
D gene: NA; clone size: NA; V gene: TRBV5-4; J gene: TRBJ2-1; CDR3 DNA: TGTGCCAGCAGCTCGGCTGGCTCCTACAATGAGCAGTTCTTC; CDR3 protein: CASSSAGSYNEQFF
D gene: NA; clone size: NA; V gene: TRBV30; J gene: TRBJ1-2; CDR3 DNA: TGTGCCTGGACAGCCGGCTGGGGGGGCGACTATGGCTACACCTTC; CDR3 protein: CAWTAGWGGDYGYTF
D gene: TRBD2; clone size: NA; V gene: TRBV6-6; J gene: TRBJ2-3; CDR3 DNA: TGTGCCAGCAGTTACACGGGAGGGCGCACAGATACGCAGTATTTT; CDR3 protein: CASSYTGGRTDTQYF
D gene: TRBD2; clone size: NA; V gene: TRBV19; J gene: TRBJ2-2; CDR3 DNA: TGTGCCAGTAGTATAGATCCACTAGCGAGAGGTCGAACCGGGGAGCTGTTTTTT; CDR3 protein: CASSIDPLARGRTGELFF
D gene: NA; clone size: few; V gene: TRBV7-2; J gene: TRBJ1-4; CDR3 DNA: TGTGCCAGCAGCTTAATACAGGCGGGAGAAAAACTGTTTTTT; CDR3 protein: CASSLIQAGEKLFF
D gene: NA; clone size: NA; V gene: TRBV2; J gene: TRBJ2-7; CDR3 DNA: TGTGCCAGCATGGTCCCGATAGCAGGGGCCTACGAGCAGTACTTC; CDR3 protein: CASMVPIAGAYEQYF
D gene: TRBD2; clone size: NA; V gene: TRBV11-2; J gene: TRBJ2-1; CDR3 DNA: TGTGCCAGCAGCATCCGAGCGGGACCCGTGCATGAGCAGTTCTTC; CDR3 protein: CASSIRAGPVHEQFF
D gene: NA; clone size: NA; V gene: TRBV28; J gene: TRBJ1-1; CDR3 DNA: TGTGCCAGCAGCGCGGGCCCGTCGGCTTTCTTT; CDR3 protein: CASSAGPSAFF
D gene: TRBD1; clone size: once; V gene: TRBV5-1; J gene: TRBJ2-7; CDR3 DNA: TGCGCCAGCAGCTTGGCCGGGACAGTCTCCTACGAGCAGTACTTC; CDR3 protein: CASSLAGTVSYEQYF
D gene: TRBD1; clone size: NA; V gene: TRBV5-1; J gene: TRBJ1-1; CDR3 DNA: TGCGCCAGCAGCTTGGACAGGGGGAACACTGAAGCTTTCTTT; CDR3 protein: CASSLDRGNTEAFF
D gene: TRBD2; clone size: NA; V gene: TRBV4-2; J gene: TRBJ2-3; CDR3 DNA: TGTGCCAGCAGCCAATTACTTACTAGCGGGCGCACAGATACGCAGTATTTT; CDR3 protein: CASSQLLTSGRTDTQYF
D gene: TRBD1; clone size: NA; V gene: TRBV7-9; J gene: TRBJ1-1; CDR3 DNA: TGTGCCAGCAGTTACACAGGGGGCACTGAAGCTTTCTTT; CDR3 protein: CASSYTGGTEAFF
D gene: TRBD1; clone size: NA; V gene: TRBV4-1; J gene: TRBJ2-5; CDR3 DNA: TGCGCCAGCAGCCAATGGCCAGGACAGGGCGAAGAGACCCAGTACTTC; CDR3 protein: CASSQWPGQGEETQYF
D gene: NA; clone size: NA; V gene: TRBV27; J gene: TRBJ1-5; CDR3 DNA: TGTGCCAGCAGTTTGGGCAGACCTTCTCAGCCCCAGCATTTT; CDR3 protein: CASSLGRPSQPQHF
D gene: NA; clone size: NA; V gene: TRBV5-1; J gene: TRBJ2-5; CDR3 DNA: TGCGCCAGCAGCTTGGCTAAGGGGTTCGGAGAGACCCAGTACTTC; CDR3 protein: CASSLAKGFGETQYF
D gene: NA; clone size: NA; V gene: TRBV4-1; J gene: TRBJ2-5; CDR3 DNA: TGCGCCAGCAGCCAAAACGAGGGACTCCAAGAGACCCAGTACTTC; CDR3 protein: CASSQNEGLQETQYF
D gene: NA; clone size: NA; V gene: TRBV21-1; J gene: TRBJ2-7; CDR3 DNA: TGTGCCAGCAGCAACCCCCAGGGTAACGAGCAGTACTTC; CDR3 protein: CASSNPQGNEQYF
D gene: TRBD1; clone size: once; V gene: TRBV28; J gene: TRBJ1-2; CDR3 DNA: TGTGCCAGCAGTTTATTCTTTCGGGACAGGGGATATGGCTACACCTTC; CDR3 protein: CASSLFFRDRGYGYTF
D gene: NA; clone size: NA; V gene: TRBV11-3; J gene: TRBJ2-3; CDR3 DNA: TGTGCCAGCAGCTTAGGGGCCCCGACAGGCAGCGGCTCAGATACGCAGTATTTT; CDR3 protein: CASSLGAPTGSGSDTQYF
D gene: NA; clone size: NA; V gene: TRBV5-4; J gene: TRBJ1-2; CDR3 DNA: TGTGCCAGCAGCTTTCGAGGCAGGGGTCAAGGCTACACCTTC; CDR3 protein: CASSFRGRGQGYTF
D gene: TRBD2; clone size: NA; V gene: TRBV7-3; J gene: TRBJ2-3; CDR3 DNA: TGTGCCAGCAGCCAGAAACCGGGACTAGCGGGAGGGCCCGGCACAGATACGCAGTATTTT; CDR3 protein: CASSQKPGLAGGPGTDTQYF
D gene: NA; clone size: NA; V gene: TRBV5-1; J gene: TRBJ2-3; CDR3 DNA: TGCGCCAGCAGCCTTTCCGGAGGGAAACATGGGGGCACAGATACGCAGTATTTT; CDR3 protein: CASSLSGGKHGGTDTQYF
D gene: NA; clone size: NA; V gene: TRBV28; J gene: TRBJ2-6; CDR3 DNA: TGTGCCAGCAGTCCCCCAGTATCTGGGGCCAACGTCCTGACTTTC; CDR3 protein: CASSPPVSGANVLTF
D gene: NA; clone size: NA; V gene: TRBV5-1; J gene: TRBJ1-2; CDR3 DNA: TGCGCCAGCGGCAGGGATTGGGGCTACACCTTC; CDR3 protein: CASGRDWGYTF
D gene: NA; clone size: NA; V gene: TRBV30; J gene: TRBJ1-1; CDR3 DNA: TGTGCCTGGAAAGGGGGAACTGAAGCTTTCTTT; CDR3 protein: CAWKGGTEAFF
D gene: TRBD1; clone size: NA; V gene: TRBV5-1; J gene: TRBJ2-7; CDR3 DNA: TGCGCCAGCAGCTCCCGTTGGCAGGGGGACTCCTACGAGCAGTACTTC; CDR3 protein: CASSSRWQGDSYEQYF
D gene: TRBD1; clone size: few; V gene: TRBV11-3; J gene: TRBJ1-1; CDR3 DNA: TGTGCCAGCAGCCCAGGACAGGGGGACGGCACTGAAGCTTTCTTT; CDR3 protein: CASSPGQGDGTEAFF
D gene: NA; clone size: few; V gene: TRBV14; J gene: TRBJ2-7; CDR3 DNA: TGTGCCAGCAGCCAAGCGTGGCCGAGCTACGAGCAGTACTTC; CDR3 protein: CASSQAWPSYEQYF
D gene: NA; clone size: NA; V gene: TRBV7-8; J gene: TRBJ1-2; CDR3 DNA: TGTGCCAGCAGCTCTCGTAACTATGGCTACACCTTC; CDR3 protein: CASSSRNYGYTF